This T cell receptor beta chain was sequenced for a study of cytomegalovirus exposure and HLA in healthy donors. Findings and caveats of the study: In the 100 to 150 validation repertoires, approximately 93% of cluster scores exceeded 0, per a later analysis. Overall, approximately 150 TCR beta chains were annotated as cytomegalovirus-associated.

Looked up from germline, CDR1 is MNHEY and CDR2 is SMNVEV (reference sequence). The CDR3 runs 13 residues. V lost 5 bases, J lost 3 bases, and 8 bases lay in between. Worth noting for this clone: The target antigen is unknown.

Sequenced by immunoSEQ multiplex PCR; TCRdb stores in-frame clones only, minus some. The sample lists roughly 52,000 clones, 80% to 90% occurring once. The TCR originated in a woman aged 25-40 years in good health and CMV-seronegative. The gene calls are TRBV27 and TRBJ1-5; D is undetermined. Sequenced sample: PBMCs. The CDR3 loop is CASSGHTNQPQHF. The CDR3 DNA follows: TGTGCCAGCAGTGGCCACACCAATCAGCCCCAGCATTTT.